The 25 T cell receptor beta chains reported below all come from one sample, sequenced in a study of cytomegalovirus exposure and HLA in healthy donors. The table came from immunoSEQ multiplex PCR; TCRdb's copy has only in-frame clones and leaves some out. The sample lists just under 75,000 clones; around 94% were seen once. The specimen was PBMCs. These receptors came from a woman between 18 and 30 years old in good health and CMV-seropositive.

The V call is TRBV6-1, the J call TRBJ2-7; perhaps TRBD1 as D (5 bases). The CDR3 runs 15 residues. V lost 2 bases, J lost 3 bases, and 14 bases lay in between. CDR1 is MNHNS and CDR2 is SASEGT in the germline V gene. The CDR3 DNA follows: TGTGCCAGCAGTGAAAGGGCAGGGTCGTACTACGAGCAGTACTTC. Translating gives CASSERAGSYYEQYF.

The chain carries TRBV4-1 and TRBJ1-1; the D gene is possibly TRBD1 (6 bases). The CDR3 has 14 amino acids. Trimming removed 0 bases from V and 4 bases from J, with 9 bases in between. Germline CDR1 reads MGHRA; CDR2 reads YSYEKL. The CDR3 region is CASSQDPGATEAFF. The CDR3 DNA reads as TGCGCCAGCAGCCAAGATCCAGGGGCCACTGAAGCTTTCTTT.

This chain links TRBV5-1 with TRBJ2-3, with 15 bases matching TRBD2. This CDR3 has 15 amino acids. Per germline, CDR1 SGHRS and CDR2 YFSETQ. V shed 4 bases, J shed 5 bases, and the junction held 2 bases outside the gene matches. CDR3 DNA sequence: TGCGCCAGCAGCGGACTAGCGGGAGGGAAAGATACGCAGTATTTT. It encodes CASSGLAGGKDTQYF.

The chain carries TRBV5-4 and TRBJ2-5, with D uncertain. V was shortened by 5 bases and J by 5 bases, with 16 bases between the two germline ends. CDR1 and CDR2 from the germline V gene are SGHNT and YYREEE (reference sequence). The CDR3 is made up of 14 amino acids. The CDR3 bases are TGTGCCAGCAGTAACGGTATGGTGCGGGAGACCCAGTACTTC. Amino acids: CASSNGMVRETQYF.

In its sample, this clone was seen once. The CDR3 is CASSFSGGNEKLFF. CDR3 bases: TGTGCCAGCAGCTTCAGCGGGGGAAATGAAAAACTGTTTTTT. The chain carries TRBV5-8 and TRBJ1-4; TRBD1 is a possible D gene (5 bases). Trimming took off 2 bases at V and 5 bases at J, with 10 bases between the two ends. Germline assignment: CDR1 SGHTS and CDR2 YDEGEE. The CDR3 totals 14 residues.

V is TRBV7-8 and J is TRBJ2-6; D remains unclear. Germline CDR1 SGHVS, CDR2 FQNEAQ. The CDR3 covers 13 residues. Trimming removed 3 bases from V and 4 bases from J, with 4 bases in between. CDR3 amino acids: CASSLAGANVLTF. The CDR3 nucleotides read TGTGCCAGCAGCTTGGCCGGGGCCAACGTCCTGACTTTC.

This chain links TRBV4-3 with TRBJ2-1; 10 bases are a match to TRBD2. CDR1 LGHNA and CDR2 YSLEER come from the germline V gene. V trimming: 1 base; J trimming: 8 bases; junction bases outside the gene matches: 8. This CDR3 spans 16 amino acids. The CDR3 region is CASSQVPLAGADEQFF. The CDR3 bases are TGCGCCAGCAGCCAAGTCCCCCTAGCGGGAGCGGATGAGCAGTTCTTC.

V and J are TRBV7-2 and TRBJ1-2, with D hard to call. The germline V gene encodes CDR1 SGHTA and CDR2 FQGNSA. V lost 1 base and J 6 bases, leaving 12 bases between the germline ends. CDR3 length: 14 amino acids. This chain's CDR3 is CASSLEIRSHGYTF. The CDR3 DNA is TGTGCCAGCAGCTTAGAAATCAGGTCTCATGGCTACACCTTC.

V gene TRBV7-6 combines with J gene TRBJ1-5; D gene uncertain. CDR3 length: 14 residues. The V and J ends lost 5 bases and 8 bases respectively, with 16 bases between them. Per germline, CDR1 SGHVS and CDR2 FNYEAQ. Here the CDR3 DNA reads TGTGCCAGCAGCCCCGCCGCAGGCCAGGAGCCCCAGCATTTT. Encoded protein: CASSPAAGQEPQHF.

The chain combines TRBV28 with TRBJ1-2; a weak D match, TRBD1 (6 bases). V dropped 5 bases and J dropped 8 bases, with 21 bases sitting between them. There are 15 residues in the CDR3. The germline V gene encodes CDR1 MDHEN and CDR2 SYDVKM. The CDR3 DNA follows: TGTGCCAGCAGTCCCCGGACAGTCACCCCTTTAGGCTACACCTTC. Amino acid sequence: CASSPRTVTPLGYTF.

The chain carries TRBV7-8 and TRBJ1-1; TRBD1 matches 10 bases. Germline CDR1 SGHVS, CDR2 FQNEAQ. The junction had 8 bases not matched to a gene; V was cut back by 5 bases and J by 5 bases. This CDR3 is built from 15 residues. The CDR3 DNA reads as TGTGCCAGCAGCACCCGGACAGGGGGAGGAACTGAAGCTTTCTTT. This gives the protein CASSTRTGGGTEAFF.

This rearrangement joins TRBV12-5 to TRBJ2-2; D gene ambiguous. There are 15 residues in the CDR3. CDR1 is LGHNT, CDR2 FRNRAP, per germline. V was cut by 0 bases and J by 4 bases, with 9 bases left in between. The CDR3 here is CASGLVVPGTGELFF. In DNA form, the CDR3 reads TGTGCTAGTGGTTTGGTAGTTCCGGGCACCGGGGAGCTGTTTTTT. Supplemented by reference TRBV12-5 and TRBJ2-2, the full variable domain reads DARVTQTPRHKVTEMGQEVTMRCQPILGHNTVFWYRQTMMQGLELLAYFRNRAPLDDSGMPKDRFSAEMPDATLATLKIQPSEPRDSAVYFCASGLVVPGTGELFFGEGSRLTVL.

V usage is TRBV9 and J usage is TRBJ1-3; maybe TRBD1 (6 bases). V was shortened by 4 bases and J by 5 bases, with 22 bases between the two germline ends. CDR3 length equals 17 residues. Germline lookup yields CDR1 SGDLS and CDR2 YYNGEE. CDR3 DNA: TGTGCCAGCAGCCCCAAAAGTAGGACAGAAGGAAGAAACACCATATATTTT. As protein: CASSPKSRTEGRNTIYF.

This chain connects TRBV30 to TRBJ2-7; tentatively, D is TRBD1 (6 bases). Trimming removed 4 bases from V and 3 bases from J, with 19 bases in between. The CDR3 has 15 amino acids. Germline CDR1 GTSNPN, CDR2 SVGIG (reference sequence). This chain's CDR3 is CAWMTRDKPVYEQYF. Written as DNA, the CDR3 is TGTGCCTGGATGACCCGGGACAAGCCAGTCTACGAGCAGTACTTC.

The chain is built from TRBV15 and TRBJ1-1, with no clear D. V gave up 3 bases and J gave up 8 bases, with 19 bases separating them. Germline V gene sequence: CDR1 LNHNV, CDR2 YYDKDF (reference sequence). The CDR3 length is 15 residues. For the CDR3, the DNA is TGTGCCACCAGCAGCCGGACGGAGGCTTCCTTAGAAGCTTTCTTT. It is translated as CATSSRTEASLEAFF.

This chain links TRBV5-6 with TRBJ2-7, with D hard to call. The CDR3 has 14 residues. Germline CDR1 SGHDT, CDR2 YYEEEE. Trimming took 3 bases from V and 3 from J, leaving 13 bases between them. CDR3 coding DNA: TGTGCCAGCAGCTCCGACATAGGAAGCTACGAGCAGTACTTC. This gives the protein CASSSDIGSYEQYF.

The chain uses TRBV6-5 and TRBJ2-5, with TRBD1 matching 7 bases. Germline loops: CDR1 MNHEY, CDR2 SVGAGI. Trimming cost V 6 bases and J 4 bases; bases outside gene matches: 8. The CDR3 runs 14 residues. CDR3 in amino acids: CASRQTGTSETQYF. The CDR3 DNA follows: TGTGCCAGCAGACAGACAGGGACCTCAGAGACCCAGTACTTC.

J is TRBJ2-3 and V is TRBV11-3; 7 bases are a match to TRBD2. Germline V gene data show CDR1 as SGHNT and CDR2 as YENEEA. The CDR3 has 13 amino acids. The trim removed 3 bases at V and 6 bases at J, leaving 3 bases unmatched. CDR3 protein: CASSFGGEDTQYF. CDR3 coding DNA: TGTGCCAGCAGCTTTGGGGGGGAGGATACGCAGTATTTT.

In the case of this clone: A junction end diverges from the germline sequence, so it may reflect a read error. V usage is TRBV6-1 and J usage is TRBJ2-7; TRBD1 might be the D (10 bases). Germline CDR1 is MNHNS and CDR2 is SASEGT. This CDR3 comprises 18 residues. The CDR3 nucleotides are TGTGCCAGCAGCGAAGACAGGGGGCTGGCGGGAGGGGTTTACGAGCAGTACTTC. Translated, it gives CASSEDRGLAGGVYEQYF.

About this clone: Other DNA sequences in this specimen translate into the identical CDR3. This CDR3 is CASSRGQGAYEQYF. The CDR3 DNA reads as TGTGCCAGCAGCCGGGGACAGGGAGCCTACGAGCAGTACTTC. This chain uses TRBV7-2 with TRBJ2-7; 9 bases line up with TRBD1. Germline CDR1 SGHTA, CDR2 FQGNSA. J lost 2 bases, V lost 5 bases, and 4 bases had no gene match. CDR3 size: 14 residues.

J is TRBJ1-2 and V is TRBV5-1, with D uncertain. From germline, CDR1 is SGHRS and CDR2 YFSETQ. Between the trimmed V and J ends, which lost 1 base and 8 bases, there was a span of 18 bases. The CDR3 loop spans 15 amino acids. CDR3 bases: TGCGCCAGCAGCTTGAGTCGCAGACGGGATGACGGCTACACCTTC. Translation: CASSLSRRRDDGYTF.

This chain connects TRBV5-1 to TRBJ1-1, with 12 positions matching TRBD1. The CDR3 spans 17 residues. Germline V gene data show CDR1 as SGHRS and CDR2 as YFSETQ. The junction had 14 bases not matched to a gene; V was cut back by 7 bases and J by 4 bases. CDR3 sequence reads: CASGARDRGPGGTEAFF. The DNA of the CDR3 is TGCGCCAGCGGGGCCCGGGACAGGGGGCCTGGGGGCACTGAAGCTTTCTTT.

The chain links TRBV21-1 to TRBJ1-2; the table's D call of TRBD1 was not tested on the DNA. TRBV21-1 is recorded as a pseudogene. The CDR3 covers 15 residues. Here the CDR3 DNA reads TGTGCCAGCCGCACCCGAGAGACAGGGGGCAATGGCTACACCTTC. This codes for CASRTRETGGNGYTF.

The rearrangement uses TRBV5-8 and TRBJ1-1, with a weak D call TRBD1 (5 bases). Between the trimmed V and J ends, which lost 0 bases and 7 bases, there was a span of 10 bases. This CDR3 has 13 residues. CDR1 SGHTS and CDR2 YDEGEE come from the germline V gene. The DNA of the CDR3 is TGTGCCAGCAGCTTGGACCAGGGAATTGAAGCTTTCTTT. This encodes CASSLDQGIEAFF.

This clone was picked up one time. The chain recombines TRBV19 with TRBJ1-1, with 7 bases that match TRBD1. The J segment lost 1 base and the V segment lost 6 bases, leaving 5 bases of the junction unmatched. Germline CDR1 and CDR2: LNHDA and SQIVND (reference sequence). The CDR3 runs to 14 residues. CDR3 sequence reads: CASSWGTENTEAFF. DNA for the CDR3: TGTGCCAGTAGCTGGGGGACAGAGAACACTGAAGCTTTCTTT.